Listed here are 22 T cell receptor beta chains from one sample, sequenced in a study of blood T cell repertoires in COVID-19. This table comes from immunoSEQ multiplex PCR, and its TCRdb copy is limited to in-frame clones, with some not included. The sample has approximately 300,000 clones; roughly 80% are singletons. Input material: peripheral blood. The receptors derive from a woman aged 45 to 65 with active or convalescent COVID-19.

The J gene is TRBJ1-1, the V gene TRBV29-1, with TRBD1 matching 8 bases. The CDR3 has 13 amino acids. Germline CDR1 is SQVTM and CDR2 is ANQGSEA. Trimming took 3 bases from V and 5 from J; bases not matched to a gene: 5. CDR3 loop: CSVDDRGGTEAFF. CDR3 bases: TGCAGCGTTGACGACAGGGGCGGAACTGAAGCTTTCTTT.

V and J are TRBV2 and TRBJ1-2; D remains ambiguous. Trimming removed 7 bases at V and 4 bases at J, with 16 bases between. The CDR3 contains 14 residues. Germline assignment: CDR1 SNHLY and CDR2 FYNNEI. Here the CDR3 reads CASKPTWQVYGYTF. The CDR3 bases are TGTGCCAGCAAGCCCACGTGGCAGGTCTATGGCTACACCTTC. Based on the CDR3 plus reference TRBV2 and TRBJ1-2, the full variable domain is EPEVTQTPSHQVTQMGQEVILRCVPISNHLYFYWYRQILGQKVEFLVSFYNNEISEKSEIFDDQFSVERPDGSNFTLKIRSTKLEDSAMYFCASKPTWQVYGYTFGSGTRLTVV.

This chain joins TRBV10-3 and TRBJ2-5, with 13 bases that match TRBD2. The CDR3 is 14 residues long. Germline V gene sequence: CDR1 ENHRY, CDR2 SYGVKD. V trimming: 4 bases; J trimming: 7 bases; junction bases outside the gene matches: 3. The CDR3 spells CAISGTSGSGTQYF. The CDR3 nucleotides are TGTGCCATCAGTGGGACTAGCGGGAGTGGGACCCAGTACTTC.

In its sample, this clone was seen a few times. The chain links TRBV27 to TRBJ2-1; 8 bases are shared with TRBD2. Germline CDR1 and CDR2: MNHEY and SMNVEV (reference sequence). The trim removed 6 bases at V and 5 bases at J, leaving 6 bases unmatched. The CDR3 runs 14 residues. The CDR3 nucleotides read TGTGCCAGCAGCTTCCCGGGACTAGACAATGAGCAGTTCTTC. This sequence encodes CASSFPGLDNEQFF.

The chain is built from TRBV4-1 and TRBJ2-5; 13 nucleotides align to TRBD2. Germline loops: CDR1 MGHRA, CDR2 YSYEKL. The CDR3 is 17 amino acids. With V trimmed by 2 bases and J by 5 bases, 8 bases remained unmatched. CDR3 amino acids: CASSQSVGLAGSETQYF. The CDR3 DNA reads as TGCGCCAGCAGCCAATCCGTGGGACTAGCGGGATCGGAGACCCAGTACTTC.

The chain joins TRBV5-1 to TRBJ2-7, with 13 nucleotides matching TRBD2. The V gene end was trimmed by 3 bases and the J gene end by 5 bases; junction bases not matched to a gene: 2. The CDR3 contains 14 residues. Germline V CDR1 and CDR2: SGHRS, YFSETQ. The CDR3 DNA sequence: TGCGCCAGCAGCTCGGGGACTAGCGGGGACGAGCAGTACTTC. Translating it yields CASSSGTSGDEQYF.

This clone was recorded only once. One end of the junction does not line up with germline, which may come from a read error. CDR3: CASTKLTRDYNEQFF. DNA for the CDR3: TGTGCTAGCACCAAGCTTACTCGGGACTACAATGAGCAGTTCTTC. The chain uses TRBV7-7 and TRBJ2-1; a possible D gene is TRBD2 (5 bases). Looked up from germline, CDR1 is SSHAT and CDR2 is FNYEAQ (reference sequence). The CDR3 spans 15 residues.

This chain uses TRBV6-1 with TRBJ2-1, with TRBD2 identical over 12 bases. Trimming removed 2 bases from V and 7 bases from J; junction bases left unmatched: 3. The CDR3 consists of 15 residues. Germline lookup yields CDR1 MNHNS and CDR2 SASEGT. CDR3 region: CASSESTSGSNEQFF. The CDR3 coding sequence is TGTGCCAGCAGTGAATCGACTAGCGGGAGTAATGAGCAGTTCTTC.

This chain links TRBV29-1 with TRBJ2-1; maybe TRBD2 (6 bases). This CDR3 spans 13 amino acids. Germline V lookup: CDR1 SQVTM, CDR2 ANQGSEA. CDR3 in amino acids: CSTGDGSYNEQFF. DNA for the CDR3: TGCAGTACGGGAGACGGCTCCTACAATGAGCAGTTCTTC.

V usage is TRBV5-1 and J usage is TRBJ1-1; D gene ambiguous. V was clipped by 2 bases and J by 1 base, with 12 bases between them. CDR1 and CDR2 from the germline V gene are SGHRS and YFSETQ. The CDR3 sequence is 15 residues long. DNA for the CDR3: TGCGCCAGCAGCTTCGGGGAGAGGGAGAACACTGAAGCTTTCTTT. Translating it yields CASSFGERENTEAFF.

The chain joins TRBV18 to TRBJ1-4; 7 nucleotides align to TRBD1. The CDR3 is 13 residues long. The germline V gene encodes CDR1 KGHSH and CDR2 LQKENI. With 6 bases clipped from V and 8 bases from J, the junction kept 6 bases outside the gene matches. CDR3 amino acids: CASSRVDREKLFF. In DNA form, the CDR3 reads TGTGCCAGCTCGCGAGTGGACAGGGAAAAACTGTTTTTT.

This clone came up a few times. Different DNA sequences within this sample yield the same CDR3. V usage is TRBV2 and J usage is TRBJ2-3; the match to TRBD2 covers 10 bases. This CDR3 is 16 amino acids long. Germline assignment: CDR1 SNHLY and CDR2 FYNNEI. Trimming took 2 bases from V and 3 from J; bases not matched to a gene: 5. In nucleotides, the CDR3 is TGTGCCAGCAGTGAACGGGCTAGCGGGAGAACAGATACGCAGTATTTT. It encodes CASSERASGRTDTQYF.

The rearrangement links TRBV3-1 (or the pseudogene TRBV3-2) to TRBJ2-7, with unresolved D. The CDR3 runs to 13 residues. Germline CDR1 is LGHDT and CDR2 is YNNKEL (reference sequence). V was cut by 4 bases and J by 5 bases, with 12 bases left in between. CDR3 sequence: CASSPRSAHEQYF. In DNA form, the CDR3 reads TGTGCCAGCAGCCCAAGGAGCGCCCACGAGCAGTACTTC.

This clone has a single count. This chain connects TRBV5-1 to TRBJ1-1; D uncertain. Germline loops: CDR1 SGHRS, CDR2 YFSETQ. Deletions cut 4 bases from V and 2 bases from J, with 9 bases between. This CDR3 spans 13 amino acids. The CDR3 protein is CASSLRANTEAFF. In DNA form, the CDR3 reads TGCGCCAGCAGCCTGAGGGCCAACACTGAAGCTTTCTTT.

The chain is built from TRBV5-8 and TRBJ2-1; 10 bases are a match to TRBD2. The CDR3 sequence is 16 residues long. J was trimmed by 7 bases and V by 0 bases; bases with no gene match: 7. In germline, CDR1 is SGHTS, CDR2 YDEGEE. The CDR3 reads CASSLVPSGSPNEQFF. The CDR3 DNA follows: TGTGCCAGCAGCTTGGTCCCTAGCGGGAGTCCTAATGAGCAGTTCTTC.

This clone was found a few times. Other nucleotide sequences in the sample specify the same CDR3. The rearrangement joins TRBV2 to TRBJ2-1; 8 nucleotides match TRBD1. After removal of 6 bases from V and 3 bases from J, the junction contained 1 base not matched to a gene. The CDR3 spans 13 residues. The germline CDR1 and CDR2 sequences are SNHLY and FYNNEI. The chain's CDR3 is CASSDRGYNEQFF. The CDR3, as DNA: TGTGCCAGCAGCGACAGGGGCTACAATGAGCAGTTCTTC.

The chain links TRBV6-5 to TRBJ1-2; 8 nucleotides agree with TRBD1. The V segment lost 6 bases and the J segment 4 bases; nucleotides outside the gene matches: 10. The germline V gene encodes CDR1 MNHEY and CDR2 SVGAGI. The CDR3 spans 15 residues. The CDR3: CASRLGRQGTYGYTF. CDR3 sequence (DNA): TGTGCCAGCAGGCTAGGGAGACAGGGGACCTATGGCTACACCTTC.

This clone was picked up one time. The V call is TRBV6-4, the J call TRBJ2-1, with 14 bases matching TRBD2. This CDR3 comprises 16 residues. V lost 6 bases and J lost 8; bases outside the gene matches: 9. From germline, CDR1 is MRHNA and CDR2 SNTAGT. The CDR3 protein is CASSLGTSGRAHEQFF. The CDR3 DNA sequence: TGTGCCAGCAGCCTGGGGACTAGCGGGAGAGCACATGAGCAGTTCTTC.

Comments on this clone: In the same sample, other DNA sequences code for this CDR3. The chain joins TRBV6-1 to TRBJ1-5; 9 positions match TRBD1. V was clipped by 1 base and J by 4 bases; unmatched bases: 5. Per germline, CDR1 MNHNS and CDR2 SASEGT. This CDR3 contains 16 residues. The CDR3 bases are TGTGCCAGCAGTGAAGTCCCCGGACAGGGGAATCAGCCCCAGCATTTT. Its translation: CASSEVPGQGNQPQHF.

This chain joins TRBV20-1 and TRBJ1-3, with unresolved D. Looked up from germline, CDR1 is DFQATT and CDR2 is SNEGSKA (reference sequence). With 3 bases removed from V and 0 bases from J, the gap between germline ends came to 12 bases. This CDR3 region has 15 residues. CDR3 sequence: CSASPPQLSGNTIYF. The DNA for the CDR3 is TGCAGTGCTAGTCCCCCTCAACTCTCTGGAAACACCATATATTTT.

The chain couples TRBV20-1 to TRBJ1-2; TRBD1 matches at 9 bases. Germline CDR1 reads DFQATT; CDR2 reads SNEGSKA (reference sequence). The length of the CDR3 is 13 residues. V trimming: 4 bases; J trimming: 4 bases; junction bases outside the gene matches: 4. The CDR3 DNA reads TGCAGTGCTATTGACAGGGGGAGCTATGGCTACACCTTC. Translating gives CSAIDRGSYGYTF.

This rearrangement joins TRBV10-2 to TRBJ1-1, with a tentative D call TRBD1 (6 bases). V lost 0 bases and J lost 4, with 12 bases in between. Germline CDR1 reads WSHSY; CDR2 reads SAAADI. The CDR3 is made up of 15 amino acids. This CDR3 is CASSESTGGRTEAFF. The CDR3 nucleotides read TGCGCCAGCAGTGAGTCGACGGGGGGGCGCACTGAAGCTTTCTTT.